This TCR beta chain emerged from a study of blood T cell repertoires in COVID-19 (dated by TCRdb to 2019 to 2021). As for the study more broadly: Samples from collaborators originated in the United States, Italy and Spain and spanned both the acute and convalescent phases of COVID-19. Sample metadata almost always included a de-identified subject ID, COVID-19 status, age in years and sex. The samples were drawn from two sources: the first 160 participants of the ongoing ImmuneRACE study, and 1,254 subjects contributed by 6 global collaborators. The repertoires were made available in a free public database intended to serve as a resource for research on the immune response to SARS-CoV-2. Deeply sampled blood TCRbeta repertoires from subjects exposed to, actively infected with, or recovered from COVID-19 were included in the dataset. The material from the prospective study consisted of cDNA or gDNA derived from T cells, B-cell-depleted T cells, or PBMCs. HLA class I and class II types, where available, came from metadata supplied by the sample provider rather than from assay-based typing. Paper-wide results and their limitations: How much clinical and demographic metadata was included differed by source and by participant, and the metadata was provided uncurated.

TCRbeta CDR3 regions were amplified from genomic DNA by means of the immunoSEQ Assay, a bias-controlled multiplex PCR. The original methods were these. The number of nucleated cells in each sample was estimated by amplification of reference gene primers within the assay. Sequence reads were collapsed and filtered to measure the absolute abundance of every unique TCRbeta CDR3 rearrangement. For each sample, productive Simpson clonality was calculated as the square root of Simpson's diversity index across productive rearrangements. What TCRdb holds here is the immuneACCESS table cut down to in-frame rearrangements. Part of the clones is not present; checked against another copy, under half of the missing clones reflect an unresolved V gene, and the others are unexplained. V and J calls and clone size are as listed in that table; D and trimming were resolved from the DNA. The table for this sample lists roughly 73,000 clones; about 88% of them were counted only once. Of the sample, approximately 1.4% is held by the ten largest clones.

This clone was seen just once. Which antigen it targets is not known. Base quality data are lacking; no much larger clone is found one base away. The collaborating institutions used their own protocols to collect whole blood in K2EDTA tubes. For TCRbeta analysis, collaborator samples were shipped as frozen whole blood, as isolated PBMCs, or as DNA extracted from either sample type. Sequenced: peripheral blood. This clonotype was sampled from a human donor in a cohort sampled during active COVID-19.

CDR3 sequence: CASSPLASSYNEQFF. The DNA sequence is as follows: TGTGCCAGCAGTCCCCTAGCGTCGTCCTACAATGAGCAGTTCTTC. This sequence uses TRBV6-5 and TRBJ2-1, and the D gene may be TRBD2, 6 bases matching. The CDR3 holds 15 amino acids from the cysteine to the phenylalanine. CDR3 DNA is the only sequence kept; it has 45 bases, read in frame from the first base. Trimming takes 5 bases from V and 1 base from J, and the germline ends sit 12 bases apart. The germline V gene encodes CDR1 MNHEY and CDR2 SVGAGI.